This entry features one T cell receptor beta chain sequence. The sample belongs to a study of blood T cell repertoires in COVID-19. About the study: The United States, Italy and Spain were the sources of the acute and convalescent COVID-19 samples. Nucleic acid was either cDNA or gDNA, and it came from T cells, B-cell-depleted T cells, or PBMCs.

Study processing details: Cell counts per sample came from amplifying reference gene primers. Measured with immunoSEQ multiplex PCR; TCRdb has only the in-frame clones, and not every one. Clone size and the V and J calls come from that table; the DNA yielded D and trimming. In the table there are 240,000 or so clones, approximately 85% of which are singletons. The source material was peripheral blood. The sequence derives from an older man with acute or convalescent COVID-19.

CDR3 coding DNA: TGTGCCAGCAGCCTACTTGACAGGGGTAGGGAGCAGTACTTC. It yields the protein CASSLLDRGREQYF. The chain is built from TRBV3-1 (or the pseudogene TRBV3-2) and TRBJ2-7, with TRBD1 matching over 8 bases. The trim removed 4 bases at V and 7 bases at J, leaving 9 bases unmatched. The CDR3 covers 14 residues. Germline assignment: CDR1 LGHDT and CDR2 YNNKEL (reference sequence).